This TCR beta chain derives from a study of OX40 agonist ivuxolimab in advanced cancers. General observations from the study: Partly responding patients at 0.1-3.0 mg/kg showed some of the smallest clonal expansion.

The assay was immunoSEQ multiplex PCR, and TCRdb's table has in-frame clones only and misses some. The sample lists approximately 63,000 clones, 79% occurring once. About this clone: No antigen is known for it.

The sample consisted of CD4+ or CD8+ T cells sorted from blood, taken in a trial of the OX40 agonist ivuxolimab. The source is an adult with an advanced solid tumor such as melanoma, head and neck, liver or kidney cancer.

The CDR3 reads CASSLEGMAETQYF. The CDR3 DNA is TGTGCCAGCAGCTTGGAGGGGATGGCGGAGACCCAGTACTTC. The V call is TRBV5-4, the J call TRBJ2-5, with D possibly matching TRBD1 (5 bases). The V end lost 0 bases, the J end lost 5 bases, and 11 bases lay between the germline ends. In germline, CDR1 is SGHNT, CDR2 YYREEE (reference sequence). The CDR3 sequence is 14 residues long.